Given below is one T cell receptor (beta chain) in context. The antigen remains unidentified. The CDR3 contains 13 residues. The V gene's germline CDR1 is SGHTA and CDR2 FQGTGA. V gave up 2 bases and J gave up 4 bases, with 8 bases separating them. A CD45RA+ naive subset and a CD45RA-negative memory subset were split from CD4+ cells. The sample originates from a study of shared clonotypes between healthy human individuals. The wider study: Plates per donor: three CD4 naive, three CD4 memory, two CD8 naive, one CD8 memory.

In the original workflow: Filtering differed since immunoSEQ provided only junctions, with no quality scores. TCRdb keeps only in-frame clones here, not all; method: immunoSEQ multiplex PCR. Clone size and the V and J calls come from that table; the DNA yielded D and trimming. This sample has a few million clones; around 92% occur once, and the top ten carry approximately 0.41%. Study results and limitations: In the sorted subsets, rarefaction showed sequencing was incomplete despite large depth.

The chain employs TRBV7-3 and TRBJ2-5; a possible D gene is TRBD2 (6 bases). Sequenced material: naive CD4+ T cells from PBMCs. Subset of the sample: CD45RA+ positively selected. The clonotype originates from a man between 18 and 35 years old in good health. Some clones in this sample may be carry-over from other donors' samples. The CDR3 DNA sequence: TGTGCCAGCAGCTTAGGCGGGACAGAGACCCAGTACTTC. Translated, it gives CASSLGGTETQYF.